This note documents a single T cell receptor beta chain sequence. Its antigen is unidentified. These data come from a study of monozygotic twins with inflammatory bowel disease. Via template switching, UMIs carrying a 6-nucleotide sample barcode were introduced. TCRdb re-analyzed the 5' RACE reads; it lists each CDR3 protein once, without DNA. Here the sample table reports about 210,000 distinct CDR3 sequences. Skipping T cell sorting, the study isolated total RNA directly from whole blood. Findings of the study overall: Versus healthy twins, IBD patients showed fewer clonotypes shared with others, especially with disease activity. The inverse Simpson measure of TCRbeta diversity was lower in IBD patients than in healthy co-twins.

CDR1 and CDR2 from the germline V gene are SEHNR and FQNEAQ (reference sequence). CDR3 size: 13 residues. The chain recombines TRBV7-9 with TRBJ1-4; the TCRdb D gene call, TRBD1, has no DNA to confirm it. The specimen was blood. This clonotype was sampled from a human donor with ulcerative colitis or Crohn's disease, or a healthy co-twin of an affected twin (not recorded which). The chain's CDR3 is CASSRTENEKLFF.